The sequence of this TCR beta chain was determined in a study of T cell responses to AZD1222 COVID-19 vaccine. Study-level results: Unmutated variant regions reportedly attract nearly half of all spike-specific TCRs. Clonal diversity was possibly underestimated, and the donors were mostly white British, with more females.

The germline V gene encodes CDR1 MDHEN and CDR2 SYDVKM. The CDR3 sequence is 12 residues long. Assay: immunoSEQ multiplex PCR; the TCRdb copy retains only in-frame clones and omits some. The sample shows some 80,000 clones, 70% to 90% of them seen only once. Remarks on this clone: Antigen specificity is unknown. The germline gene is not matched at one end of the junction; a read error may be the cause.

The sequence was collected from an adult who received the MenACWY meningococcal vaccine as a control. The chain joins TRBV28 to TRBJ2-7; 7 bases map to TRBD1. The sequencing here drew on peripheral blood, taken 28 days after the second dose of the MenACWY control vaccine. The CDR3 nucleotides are TGTGCCAGCAGTCGTTCCAACAGGGGTACCGACTTC. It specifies CASSRSNRGTDF.